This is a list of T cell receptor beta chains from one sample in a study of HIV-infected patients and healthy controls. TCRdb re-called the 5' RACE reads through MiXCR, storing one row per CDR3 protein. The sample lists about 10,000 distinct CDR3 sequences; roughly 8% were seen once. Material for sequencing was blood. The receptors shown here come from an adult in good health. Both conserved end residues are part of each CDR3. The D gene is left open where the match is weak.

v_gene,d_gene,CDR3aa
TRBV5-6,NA,CASSLVAGEVYGYTF
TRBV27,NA,CASSLSGLGNQPQHF
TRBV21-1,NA,CASSKAPLHIQYF
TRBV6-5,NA,CASRTEGNQPQHF
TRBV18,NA,CASSPGASTGANVLTF
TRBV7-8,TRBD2,CASSLDLAGGPETQYF
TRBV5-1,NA,CASSSGDGYTEAFF
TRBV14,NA,CASSQAYRLSSYNEQFF
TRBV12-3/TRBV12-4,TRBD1,CASNPLGQRNTEAFF
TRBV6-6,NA,CASSYTSGTRYGYTF
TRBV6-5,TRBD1,CASSYSAGGGQPQHF
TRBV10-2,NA,CASSGGLGYTF
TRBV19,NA,CASSLTQGLVYEQYF
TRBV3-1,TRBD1,CASSQRTGEGYTF
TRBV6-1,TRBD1,CASSEASTGTKKNIQYF
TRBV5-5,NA,CASSLDGRMNTEAFF
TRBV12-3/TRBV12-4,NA,CASSHTVQGYTF
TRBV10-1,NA,CASSESRQTMNTEAFF
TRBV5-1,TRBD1,CASSWGTGLSNQPQHF
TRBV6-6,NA,CASSFDSRGYTF
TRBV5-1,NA,CASSLGPTGEKLFF
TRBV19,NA,CASSPGGGEQYF
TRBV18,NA,CASSPRGGNQPQHF
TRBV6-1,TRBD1,CASIQGVRQPQHF
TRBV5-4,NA,CASSSVLGIGQETQYF
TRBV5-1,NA,CASSYPQDPKQYF
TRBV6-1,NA,CASKREPGNTIYF
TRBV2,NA,CASRNRNQPQHF
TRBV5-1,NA,CASRPGDSSYEQYF
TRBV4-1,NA,CASSQGFEKLFF
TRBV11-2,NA,CASSPRIAWGTEAFF
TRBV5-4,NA,CASSSGTASSYEQYF
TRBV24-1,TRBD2,CATSDPGLAGTADTQYF
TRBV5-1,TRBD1,CASSAEPSGTGGSGAEAFF
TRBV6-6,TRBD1,CASRGQGAEGYTF
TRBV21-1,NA,CASSKGRIGQGVNTEAFF